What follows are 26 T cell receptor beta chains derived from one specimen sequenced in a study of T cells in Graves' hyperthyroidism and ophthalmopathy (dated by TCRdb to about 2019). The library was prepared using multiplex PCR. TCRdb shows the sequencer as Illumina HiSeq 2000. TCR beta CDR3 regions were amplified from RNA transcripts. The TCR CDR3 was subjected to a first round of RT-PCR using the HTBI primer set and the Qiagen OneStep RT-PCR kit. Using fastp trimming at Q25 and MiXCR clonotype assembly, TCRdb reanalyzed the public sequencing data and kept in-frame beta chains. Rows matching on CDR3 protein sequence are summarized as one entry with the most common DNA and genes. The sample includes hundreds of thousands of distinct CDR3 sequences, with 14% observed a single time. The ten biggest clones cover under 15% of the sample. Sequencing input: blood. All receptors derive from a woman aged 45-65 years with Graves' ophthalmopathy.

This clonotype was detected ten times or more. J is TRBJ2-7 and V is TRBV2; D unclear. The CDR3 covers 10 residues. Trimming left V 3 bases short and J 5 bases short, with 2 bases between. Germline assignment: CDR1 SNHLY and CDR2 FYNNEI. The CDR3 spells CASSDNEQYF. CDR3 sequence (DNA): TGTGCCAGCAGTGATAACGAGCAGTACTTC.

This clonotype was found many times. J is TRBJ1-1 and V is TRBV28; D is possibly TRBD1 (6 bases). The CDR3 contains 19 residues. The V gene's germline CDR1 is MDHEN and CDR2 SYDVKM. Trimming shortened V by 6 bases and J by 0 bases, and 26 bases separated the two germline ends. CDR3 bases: TGTGCCAGCAGCCCCCCGATAGGGACAAAGGGTGCCTTGAACACTGAAGCTTTCTTT. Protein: CASSPPIGTKGALNTEAFF.

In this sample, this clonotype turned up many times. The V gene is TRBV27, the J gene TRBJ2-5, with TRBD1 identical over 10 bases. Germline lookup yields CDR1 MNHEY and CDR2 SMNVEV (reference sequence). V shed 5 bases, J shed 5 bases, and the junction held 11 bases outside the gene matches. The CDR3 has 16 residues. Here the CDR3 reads CASSPGQGRPGETQYF. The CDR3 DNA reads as TGTGCCAGCAGTCCGGGACAGGGGAGACCAGGGGAGACCCAGTACTTC.

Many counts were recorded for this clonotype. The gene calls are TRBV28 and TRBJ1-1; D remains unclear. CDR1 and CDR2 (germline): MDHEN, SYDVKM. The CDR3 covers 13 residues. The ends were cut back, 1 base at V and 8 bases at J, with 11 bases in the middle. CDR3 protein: CASSLSRKREAFF. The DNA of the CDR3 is TGTGCCAGCAGTTTATCCCGAAAAAGGGAAGCTTTCTTT.

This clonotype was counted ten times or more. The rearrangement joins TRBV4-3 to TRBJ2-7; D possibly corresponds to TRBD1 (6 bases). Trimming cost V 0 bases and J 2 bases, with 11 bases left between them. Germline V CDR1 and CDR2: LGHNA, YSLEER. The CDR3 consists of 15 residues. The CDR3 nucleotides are TGCGCCAGCAGCCAAGAGAACAGGGATGCCTACGAGCAGTACTTC. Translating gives CASSQENRDAYEQYF.

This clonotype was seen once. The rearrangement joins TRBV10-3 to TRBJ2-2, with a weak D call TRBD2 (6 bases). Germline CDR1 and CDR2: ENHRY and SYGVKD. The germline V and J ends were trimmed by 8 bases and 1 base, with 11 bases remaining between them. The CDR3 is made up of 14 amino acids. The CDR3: CAIVLAKNTGELFF. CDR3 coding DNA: TGTGCCATCGTGCTAGCGAAGAACACCGGGGAGCTGTTTTTT.

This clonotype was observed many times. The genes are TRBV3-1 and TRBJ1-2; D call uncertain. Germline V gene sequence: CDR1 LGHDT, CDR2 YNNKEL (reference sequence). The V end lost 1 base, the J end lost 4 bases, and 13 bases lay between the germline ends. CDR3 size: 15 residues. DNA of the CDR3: TGTGCCAGCAGCCAAGGAGCCCTGGGATTCTATGGCTACACCTTC. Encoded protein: CASSQGALGFYGYTF.

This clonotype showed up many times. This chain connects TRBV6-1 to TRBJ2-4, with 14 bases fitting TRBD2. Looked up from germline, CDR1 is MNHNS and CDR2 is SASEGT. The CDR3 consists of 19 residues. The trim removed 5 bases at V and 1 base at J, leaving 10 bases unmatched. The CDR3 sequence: CASSYRLAGGGRAKNIQYF. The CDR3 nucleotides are TGTGCCAGCAGTTACCGACTAGCGGGAGGGGGCCGCGCCAAAAACATTCAGTACTTC.

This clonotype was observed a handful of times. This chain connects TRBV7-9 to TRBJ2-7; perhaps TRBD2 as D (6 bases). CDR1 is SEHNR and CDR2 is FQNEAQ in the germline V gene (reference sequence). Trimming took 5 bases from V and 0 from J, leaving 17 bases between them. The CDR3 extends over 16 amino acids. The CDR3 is CASSPGGFSFSYEQYF. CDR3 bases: TGTGCCAGCAGCCCAGGAGGGTTTAGCTTCTCCTACGAGCAGTACTTC.

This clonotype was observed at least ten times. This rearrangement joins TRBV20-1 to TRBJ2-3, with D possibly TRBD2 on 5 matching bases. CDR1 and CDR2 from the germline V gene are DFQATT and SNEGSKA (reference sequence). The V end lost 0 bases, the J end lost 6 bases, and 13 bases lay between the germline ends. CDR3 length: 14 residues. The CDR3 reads CSARDYGRGDTQYF. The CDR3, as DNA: TGCAGTGCTAGAGATTACGGGCGCGGGGATACGCAGTATTTT.

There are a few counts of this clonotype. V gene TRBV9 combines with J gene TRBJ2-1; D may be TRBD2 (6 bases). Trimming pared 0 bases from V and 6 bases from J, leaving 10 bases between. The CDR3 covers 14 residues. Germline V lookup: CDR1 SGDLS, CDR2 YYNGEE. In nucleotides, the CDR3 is TGTGCCAGCAGCGTAGCCGGGACTCTCAATGAGCAGTTCTTC. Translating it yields CASSVAGTLNEQFF.

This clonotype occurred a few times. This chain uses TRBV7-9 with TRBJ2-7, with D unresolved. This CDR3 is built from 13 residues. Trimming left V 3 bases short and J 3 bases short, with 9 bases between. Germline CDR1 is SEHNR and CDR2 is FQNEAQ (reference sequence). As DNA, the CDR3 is TGTGCCAGCAGCTTCAGTAGCAACTACGAGCAGTACTTC. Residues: CASSFSSNYEQYF.

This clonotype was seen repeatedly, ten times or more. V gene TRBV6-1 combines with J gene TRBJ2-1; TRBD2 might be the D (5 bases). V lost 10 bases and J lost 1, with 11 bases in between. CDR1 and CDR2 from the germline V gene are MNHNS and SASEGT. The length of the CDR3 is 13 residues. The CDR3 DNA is TGTGCCACAGCGAGCGGATCCTACAATGAGCAGTTCTTC. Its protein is CATASGSYNEQFF.

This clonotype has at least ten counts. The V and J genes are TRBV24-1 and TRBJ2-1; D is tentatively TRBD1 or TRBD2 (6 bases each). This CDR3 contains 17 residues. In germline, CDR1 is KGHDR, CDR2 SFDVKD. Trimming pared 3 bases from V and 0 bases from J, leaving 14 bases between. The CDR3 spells CATSDPRGRNSYNEQFF. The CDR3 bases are TGTGCCACCAGTGATCCACGGGGGCGGAACTCCTACAATGAGCAGTTCTTC.

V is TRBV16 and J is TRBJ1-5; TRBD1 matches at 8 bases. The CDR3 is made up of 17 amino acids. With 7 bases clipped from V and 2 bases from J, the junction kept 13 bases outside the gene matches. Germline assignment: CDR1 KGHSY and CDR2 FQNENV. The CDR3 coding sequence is TGTGCCAGCAATCTAAGAGAGACAGGGGACCGCAATCAGCCCCAGCATTTT. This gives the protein CASNLRETGDRNQPQHF.

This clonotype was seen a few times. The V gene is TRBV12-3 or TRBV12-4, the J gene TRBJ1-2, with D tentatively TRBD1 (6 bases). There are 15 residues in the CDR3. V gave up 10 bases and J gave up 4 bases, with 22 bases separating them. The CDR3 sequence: CANSHRPGQVYGYTF. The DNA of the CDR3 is TGTGCCAACAGCCACCGCCCGGGACAAGTCTATGGCTACACCTTC.

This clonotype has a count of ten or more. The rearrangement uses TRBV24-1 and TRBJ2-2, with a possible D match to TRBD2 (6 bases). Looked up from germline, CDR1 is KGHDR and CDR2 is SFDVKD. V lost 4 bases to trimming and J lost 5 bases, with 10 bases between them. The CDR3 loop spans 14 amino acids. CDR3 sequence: CATSDPGLTGELFF. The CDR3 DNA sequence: TGTGCCACCAGTGACCCTGGACTAACCGGGGAGCTGTTTTTT.

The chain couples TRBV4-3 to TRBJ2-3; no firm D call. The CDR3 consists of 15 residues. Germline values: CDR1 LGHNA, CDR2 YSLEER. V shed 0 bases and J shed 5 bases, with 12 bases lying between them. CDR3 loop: CASSQDMGTVDTQYF. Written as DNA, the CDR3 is TGCGCCAGCAGCCAAGATATGGGAACTGTAGATACGCAGTATTTT.

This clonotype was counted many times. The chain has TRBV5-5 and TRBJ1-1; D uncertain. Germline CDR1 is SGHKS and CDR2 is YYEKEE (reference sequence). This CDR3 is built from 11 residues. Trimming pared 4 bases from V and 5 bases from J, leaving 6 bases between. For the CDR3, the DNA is TGTGCCAGCAGCCCCCTGACTGAAGCTTTCTTT. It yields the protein CASSPLTEAFF.

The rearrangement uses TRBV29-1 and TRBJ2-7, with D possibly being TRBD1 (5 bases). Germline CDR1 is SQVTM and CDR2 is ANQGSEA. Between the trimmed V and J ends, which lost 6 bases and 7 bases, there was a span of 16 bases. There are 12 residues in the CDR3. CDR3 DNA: TGCAGCGTCAAATCGTCAGGGTATGAGCAGTACTTC. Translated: CSVKSSGYEQYF.

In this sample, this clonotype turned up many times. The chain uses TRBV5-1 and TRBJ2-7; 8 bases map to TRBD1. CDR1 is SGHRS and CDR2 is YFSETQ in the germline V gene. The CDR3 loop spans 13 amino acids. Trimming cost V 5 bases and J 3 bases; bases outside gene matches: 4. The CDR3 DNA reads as TGCGCCAGCAGAACCGGGACAGGCTACGAGCAGTACTTC. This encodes CASRTGTGYEQYF.

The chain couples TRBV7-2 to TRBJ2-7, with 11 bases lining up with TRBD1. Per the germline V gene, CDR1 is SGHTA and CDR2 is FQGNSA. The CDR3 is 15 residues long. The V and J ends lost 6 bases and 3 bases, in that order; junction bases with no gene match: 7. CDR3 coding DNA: TGTGCCAGCAGTACGGACAGGGGGCGCGTCTACGAGCAGTACTTC. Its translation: CASSTDRGRVYEQYF.

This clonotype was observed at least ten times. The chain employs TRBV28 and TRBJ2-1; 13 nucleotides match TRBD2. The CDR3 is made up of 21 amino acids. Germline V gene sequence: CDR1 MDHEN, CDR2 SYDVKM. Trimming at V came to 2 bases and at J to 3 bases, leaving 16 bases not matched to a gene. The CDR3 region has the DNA TGTGCCAGCAGTTTACCACGGACTAGCGGGAGAATAGTCAGGGTCTACAATGAGCAGTTCTTC. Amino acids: CASSLPRTSGRIVRVYNEQFF.

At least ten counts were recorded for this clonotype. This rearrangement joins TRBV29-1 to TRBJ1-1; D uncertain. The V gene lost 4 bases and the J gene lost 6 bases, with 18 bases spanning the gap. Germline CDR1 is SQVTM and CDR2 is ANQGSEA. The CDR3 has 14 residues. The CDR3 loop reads CSVALEPSAAEAFF. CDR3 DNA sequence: TGCAGCGTTGCTTTAGAACCCTCAGCCGCTGAAGCTTTCTTT. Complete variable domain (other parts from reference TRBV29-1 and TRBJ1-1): SAVISQKPSRDICQRGTSLTIQCQVDSQVTMMFWYRQQPGQSLTLIATANQGSEATYESGFVIDKFPISRPNLTFSTLTVSNMSPEDSSIYLCSVALEPSAAEAFFGQGTRLTVV.

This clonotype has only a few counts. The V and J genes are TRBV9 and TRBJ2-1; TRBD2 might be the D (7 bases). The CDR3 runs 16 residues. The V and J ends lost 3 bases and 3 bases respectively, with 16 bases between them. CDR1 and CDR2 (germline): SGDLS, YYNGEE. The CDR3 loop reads CASSERRRGHYNEQFF. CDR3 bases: TGTGCCAGCAGCGAAAGGAGGCGGGGGCACTACAATGAGCAGTTCTTC.

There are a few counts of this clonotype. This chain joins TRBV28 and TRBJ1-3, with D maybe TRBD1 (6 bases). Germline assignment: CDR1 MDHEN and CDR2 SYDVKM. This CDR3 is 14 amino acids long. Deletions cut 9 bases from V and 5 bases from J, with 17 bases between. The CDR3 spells CASKRATGRNTIYF. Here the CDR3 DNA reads TGTGCCAGTAAGAGAGCGACAGGAAGAAACACCATATATTTT.